The source of this TCR beta chain is a study of beta chain features in type 1 diabetes. The whole isolated RNA underwent reverse transcription, so sequencing captured expressed TCRB transcripts. Only in-frame clones appear in the TCRdb table, and some are missing; sequencing was by immunoSEQ multiplex PCR. The sample includes approximately 170,000 clones, approximately 7.9% of them seen just once. CDR1 and CDR2 (germline): SGHTA, FQGNSA. There are 14 residues in the CDR3. V dropped 1 base and J dropped 9 bases, with 15 bases sitting between them. Findings and limits, study-wide: Patients with Type 1 diabetes showed moderately but significantly shorter TCRB CDR3s in all four CD4+ subsets.

This clone was seen a handful of times. Its antigen is currently unknown. This chain links TRBV7-2 with TRBJ1-1, with D perhaps matching TRBD1 (6 bases). The sequence was obtained from a man in his late teens or twenties with type 1 diabetes. Sequenced: central memory CD4+ T cells from blood. The CDR3 DNA reads TGTGCCAGCAGCTTAGGCGGCAGGGGTTTACAAGCTTTCTTT. This encodes CASSLGGRGLQAFF.